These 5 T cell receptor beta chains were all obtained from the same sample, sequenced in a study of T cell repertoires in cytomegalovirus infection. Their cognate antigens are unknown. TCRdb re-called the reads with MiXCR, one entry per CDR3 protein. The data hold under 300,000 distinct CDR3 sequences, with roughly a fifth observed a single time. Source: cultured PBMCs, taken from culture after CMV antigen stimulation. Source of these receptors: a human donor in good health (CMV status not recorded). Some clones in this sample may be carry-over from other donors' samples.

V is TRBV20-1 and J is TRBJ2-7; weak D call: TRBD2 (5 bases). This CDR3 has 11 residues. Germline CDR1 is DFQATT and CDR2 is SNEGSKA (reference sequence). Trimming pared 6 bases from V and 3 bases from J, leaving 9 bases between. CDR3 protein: CSADRDYEQYF. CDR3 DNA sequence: TGCAGTGCGGACCGGGACTACGAGCAGTACTTC.

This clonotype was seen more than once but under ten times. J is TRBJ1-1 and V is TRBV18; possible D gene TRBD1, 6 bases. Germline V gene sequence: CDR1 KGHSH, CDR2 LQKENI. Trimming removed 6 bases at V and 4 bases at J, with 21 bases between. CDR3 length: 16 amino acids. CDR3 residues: CASSHEELQGSTEAFF. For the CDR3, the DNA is TGTGCCAGCTCCCATGAAGAATTACAGGGATCCACTGAAGCTTTCTTT.

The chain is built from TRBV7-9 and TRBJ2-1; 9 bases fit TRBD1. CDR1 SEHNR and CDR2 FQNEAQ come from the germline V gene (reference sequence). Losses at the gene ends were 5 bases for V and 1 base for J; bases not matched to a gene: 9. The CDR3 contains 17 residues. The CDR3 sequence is CASSPGTGLRSYNEQFF. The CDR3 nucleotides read TGTGCCAGCAGCCCGGGGACAGGGTTAAGGTCCTACAATGAGCAGTTCTTC. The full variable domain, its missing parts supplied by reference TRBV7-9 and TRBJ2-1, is DTGVSQNPRHKITKRGQNVTFRCDPISEHNRLYWYRQTLGQGPEFLTYFQNEAQLEKSRLLSDRFSAERPKGSFSTLEIQRTEQGDSAMYLCASSPGTGLRSYNEQFFGPGTRLTVL.

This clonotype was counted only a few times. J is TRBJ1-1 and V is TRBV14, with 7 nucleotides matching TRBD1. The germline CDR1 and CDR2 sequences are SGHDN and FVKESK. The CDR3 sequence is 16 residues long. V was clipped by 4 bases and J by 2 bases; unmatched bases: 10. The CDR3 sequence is CASSPLDRRTNTEAFF. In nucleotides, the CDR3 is TGTGCCAGCAGCCCGTTGGACAGGCGAACCAACACTGAAGCTTTCTTT.

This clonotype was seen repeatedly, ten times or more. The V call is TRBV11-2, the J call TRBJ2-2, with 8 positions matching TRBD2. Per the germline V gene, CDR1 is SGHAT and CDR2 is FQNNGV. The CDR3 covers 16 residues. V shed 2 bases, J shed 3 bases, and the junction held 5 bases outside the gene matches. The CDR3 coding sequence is TGTGCCAGCAGCTTAAGAAGGACTAGCTACACCGGGGAGCTGTTTTTT. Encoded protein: CASSLRRTSYTGELFF.